Below, 24 T cell receptor beta chains from the same sample are listed, as sequenced in a study of tumor-infiltrating lymphocytes in primary liver carcinoma. A constant-region primer primed TCR beta cDNA synthesis from about 0.55 ug of total RNA. Three nested multiplex PCR rounds of slightly modified ARM-PCR generated TCR beta libraries. The first two PCR rounds used TRBV1-TRBV30 forward primers with a C-beta reverse primer, about 10 cycles each. MiXCR, run by TCRdb on the multiplex PCR reads, gives a single entry per CDR3 protein. The sample lists 90,000 to 150,000 distinct CDR3 sequences, less than 80% seen once, with about a tenth in the top ten. Both RNA and DNA were isolated together from around 18-30 mg of bulk tissue that had not been sorted. The specimen was liver tumor tissue from sampling region 1. Subset: tumor region T1, superior pole. The receptor set was obtained from a woman aged 60 to 75 with primary liver carcinoma and hepatitis B virus infection.

In its sample, this clonotype was seen once. The J gene is TRBJ2-1, the V gene TRBV7-8, with TRBD2 identical over 9 bases. The CDR3 runs to 16 residues. Germline CDR1 SGHVS, CDR2 FQNEAQ. The trim removed 1 base at V and 7 bases at J, leaving 8 bases unmatched. CDR3 sequence: CASSLVGISGSNEQFF. The CDR3 bases are TGTGCCAGCAGCTTAGTTGGTATTAGCGGGAGTAATGAGCAGTTCTTC.

A remark on this clonotype: This could be a read error, since a much larger clone is one nucleotide away. This chain links TRBV6-2 or TRBV6-3 with TRBJ2-5; 11 bases are a match to TRBD2. There are 14 residues in the CDR3. V shed 10 bases, J shed 7 bases, and the junction held 11 bases outside the gene matches. In germline, CDR1 is MNHEY, CDR2 SVGEGT. For the CDR3, the DNA is TGTGCCATCGTCACCGGACTAGCGGGCGGGACCCAGTACTTC. It yields the protein CAIVTGLAGGTQYF.

The chain links TRBV12-3 or TRBV12-4 to TRBJ2-5; 9 nucleotides line up with TRBD2. This CDR3 is 14 amino acids long. CDR3 residues: CANSPSSGKETQYF. The CDR3, as DNA: TGTGCTAACAGTCCGTCTAGCGGGAAAGAGACCCAGTACTTC.

As to this clonotype: This clone may be a read error of a much larger clone one base away. J is TRBJ1-5 and V is TRBV4-1; a possible D gene is TRBD1 (5 bases). This CDR3 has 20 residues. Germline V lookup: CDR1 MGHRA, CDR2 YSYEKL. The CDR3: CTSSQGGAAGRRLNLMPQHF. The DNA for the CDR3 is TGCACCAGCAGCCAAGGAGGGGCGGCGGGGAGACGCCTAAATTTAATGCCCCAGCATTTT.

Concerning this clonotype itself: A clone one base away is much larger, so this may be a read error. This rearrangement joins TRBV4-1 to TRBJ1-1, with no clear D. Germline assignment: CDR1 MGHRA and CDR2 YSYEKL. V was trimmed by 0 bases and J by 8 bases, leaving 13 bases between them. This CDR3 has 14 residues. CDR3 sequence (DNA): TGCGCCAGCAGCCAAGACAACACCGGCCGCGAAGCTTTCTTT. Protein sequence: CASSQDNTGREAFF.

This rearrangement joins TRBV12-3 or TRBV12-4 to TRBJ2-1, with TRBD2 matching over 10 bases. This CDR3 has 18 amino acids. V dropped 6 bases and J dropped 4; count of bases not matched to a gene: 15. CDR3 protein: CASSFGTSVITEYNEQFF. Written as DNA, the CDR3 is TGTGCCAGCAGCTTCGGGACTAGCGTGATTACCGAGTACAATGAGCAGTTCTTC.

Comments on this clonotype: Possible read error: a much larger clone is one base away. V is TRBV28 and J is TRBJ1-5, with 7 nucleotides matching TRBD1. This CDR3 is 15 amino acids long. Per germline, CDR1 MDHEN and CDR2 SYDVKM. The CDR3 nucleotides read TGTGCCAGCAGCTCAGGGGGTACAGGCAATCAGCCCCGGCATTTT. The encoded protein is CASSSGGTGNQPRHF.

In its sample, this clonotype ranks as medium-sized. This chain links TRBV6-2 or TRBV6-3 with TRBJ2-6; 8 bases fit TRBD1. The CDR3 length is 14 residues. With 5 bases clipped from V and 3 bases from J, the junction kept 0 bases outside the gene matches. Germline CDR1 reads MNHEY; CDR2 reads SVGEGT. The chain's CDR3 is CASSGQGGANVLTF. CDR3 nucleotides: TGTGCCAGCAGTGGACAGGGTGGGGCCAACGTCCTGACTTTC.

Concerning this clonotype: This likely comes from a read error, as the CDR3 has no conserved phenylalanine or tryptophan at its end. It is unclear where the CDR3 begins or ends on the DNA, so no DNA is shown, and the CDR3 is as TCRdb lists it. The chain joins TRBV5-5 to TRBJ2-1. The CDR3 comprises 13 residues, both ends counted. Germline CDR1 is SGHKS and CDR2 is YYEKEE (reference sequence). CDR3 sequence reads: CASRTGSRNEQFL.

The chain has TRBV2 and TRBJ2-1; 8 bases are shared with TRBD2. There are 16 residues in the CDR3. Germline CDR1 and CDR2: SNHLY and FYNNEI. Trimming took 7 bases from V and 0 from J; bases not matched to a gene: 8. The CDR3 spells CASTGQSGSSYNEQFF. The CDR3 coding sequence is TGTGCCAGCACCGGTCAAAGCGGGAGCTCCTACAATGAGCAGTTCTTC. Looking up the rest from reference TRBV2 and TRBJ2-1 gives the full variable domain: EPEVTQTPSHQVTQMGQEVILRCVPISNHLYFYWYRQILGQKVEFLVSFYNNEISEKSEIFDDQFSVERPDGSNFTLKIRSTKLEDSAMYFCASTGQSGSSYNEQFFGPGTRLTVL.

A remark on this clonotype: This may stem from a read error, because a much larger clone lies one nucleotide away. This chain joins TRBV13 and TRBJ1-2, with 7 positions matching TRBD1. Trimming at V came to 8 bases and at J to 4 bases, leaving 10 bases not matched to a gene. CDR1 is PRHDT and CDR2 is FYEKMQ in the germline V gene (reference sequence). The CDR3 is 14 amino acids. The CDR3 nucleotides are TGTGCCAGCGGGGGACAGCTGATGTCCTATGGCTACACCTTC. It encodes CASGGQLMSYGYTF.

The chain joins TRBV11-3 to TRBJ2-7; 12 positions match TRBD1. In germline, CDR1 is SGHNT, CDR2 YENEEA. CDR3 length: 14 residues. Unmatched junction bases numbered 8, after V lost 8 bases and J lost 6 bases. CDR3 amino acids: CASLGTGGSLEQYF. Written as DNA, the CDR3 is TGTGCCAGCTTAGGGACAGGGGGCTCCCTCGAGCAGTACTTC.

On this clonotype itself: This may arise from a read error, as a much more abundant clone is one base away. V is TRBV20-1 and J is TRBJ1-1; D gene unclear. CDR1 and CDR2 (germline): DFQATT, SNEGSKA (reference sequence). The CDR3 is 14 amino acids. The V gene lost 6 bases and the J gene lost 4 bases, with 18 bases spanning the gap. DNA for the CDR3: TGCAGTGCACCGCTGATAAGGGCGGGCACTGAAGCTTTCTTT. This gives the protein CSAPLIRAGTEAFF.

As for this clonotype: One end of the junction fails to match germline, which may point to a read error. This chain links TRBV11-2 with TRBJ1-2; D is uncertain. The CDR3 loop spans 14 amino acids. Germline lookup yields CDR1 SGHAT and CDR2 FQNNGV. The CDR3 nucleotides read TGCGCCAACAGCTTAGAGCATACTAGCTATGGCTACACCTTC. Translating it yields CANSLEHTSYGYTF.

On this clonotype: Relative to the germline gene, one junction end is altered; a read error may explain this. The CDR3 protein is CASSLEMGATNTQYF. The CDR3 nucleotides read TGTGCCAGCAGCTTAGAGATGGGGGCCACAAATACGCAGTATTTT. The rearrangement links TRBV11-2 to TRBJ2-3; perhaps TRBD1 as D (6 bases). There are 15 residues in the CDR3. Per the germline V gene, CDR1 is SGHAT and CDR2 is FQNNGV.

Points on this clonotype: It may be a read error: a sequence one base away is much more abundant. This chain joins TRBV6-2 or TRBV6-3 and TRBJ2-2; D remains unclear. CDR3 length: 17 residues. CDR1 MNHEY and CDR2 SVGEGT come from the germline V gene. The CDR3 DNA is TGTGTCAGCAGTCCCCTGCTCGTCAGATTTAACACCGGGGAGCTGTTTTTT. Its translation: CVSSPLLVRFNTGELFF.

This clonotype appeared a few times. A read error may explain this, as a much larger clone is one base away. This chain uses TRBV4-2 with TRBJ2-7; D not resolved. The CDR3 spans 13 residues. Trimming cost V 4 bases and J 2 bases, with 9 bases left between them. The germline V gene has CDR1 LGHNA and CDR2 YNFKEQ. CDR3 loop: CASSRVEAYEQYF. DNA for the CDR3: TGTGCCAGCAGCCGAGTAGAAGCCTACGAGCAGTACTTC.

As concerns this clonotype: This may come from a read error, since a much larger clone is one base off. The rearrangement links TRBV6-1 to TRBJ2-7, with D perhaps matching TRBD2 (5 bases). In germline, CDR1 is MNHNS, CDR2 SASEGT. The V end lost 7 bases, the J end lost 4 bases, and 20 bases lay between the germline ends. There are 15 residues in the CDR3. This CDR3 is CASNPGLPRLYEQYF. In nucleotides, the CDR3 is TGTGCCAGCAACCCGGGATTACCAAGGCTATACGAGCAGTACTTC.

With respect to this clonotype: The junction and the germline gene differ at one end; a read error may be behind it. This chain connects TRBV11-3 to TRBJ2-3, with 8 nucleotides matching TRBD2. Germline V gene sequence: CDR1 SGHNT, CDR2 YENEEA. There are 14 residues in the CDR3. In nucleotides, the CDR3 is TGTGCCAGCAGCTTCAGGACTAGCTTAGATACACAGTATTTT. It codes for CASSFRTSLDTQYF.

V gene TRBV20-1 combines with J gene TRBJ2-1, with 10 bases matching TRBD2. Germline assignment: CDR1 DFQATT and CDR2 SNEGSKA (reference sequence). With 1 base clipped from V and 2 bases from J, the junction kept 20 bases outside the gene matches. The CDR3 covers 21 residues. For the CDR3, the DNA is TGCAGTGCTAGAGGTTTCATTGCGGAGGGACTAGCGAATTCTCCCTACAATGAGCAGTTCTTC. It translates to CSARGFIAEGLANSPYNEQFF.

This clonotype was detected once. A much larger clone sits a single nucleotide away, making a read error possible. CDR3 in DNA: TGTGCCAGCAGTCAAGATAAGGGCGAGTACGAGCAGTACTTC. This translates into CASSQDKGEYEQYF. The rearrangement joins TRBV6-5 to TRBJ2-7; D not resolved. CDR1 is MNHEY, CDR2 SVGAGI, per germline. This CDR3 spans 14 amino acids. Trimming cost V 5 bases and J 4 bases, with 15 bases left between them.

This sequence joins TRBV6-6 and TRBJ1-4; 12 nucleotides line up with TRBD1. V shed 10 bases and J 8 bases; nucleotides not matched to a gene: 17. Per the germline V gene, CDR1 is MNHNY and CDR2 is SVGAGI (reference sequence). The CDR3 contains 17 residues. CDR3 DNA sequence: TGTGCCACCAGGGAGGGGACAGGGGGCCCCATGGAGGAAAAACTGTTTTTT. Translation gives CATREGTGGPMEEKLFF.

The rearrangement joins TRBV10-3 to TRBJ1-2; no clear D gene. V lost 2 bases to trimming and J lost 4 bases, with 8 bases between them. The CDR3 loop spans 13 amino acids. CDR1 and CDR2 (germline): ENHRY, SYGVKD. The chain's CDR3 is CAISEKGCYGYTF. Here the CDR3 DNA reads TGTGCCATCAGTGAGAAGGGCTGCTATGGCTACACCTTC.

This clonotype was observed at least ten times. The chain links TRBV6-1 to TRBJ1-6; D is undetermined. Trimming shortened V by 6 bases and J by 8 bases, and 17 bases separated the two germline ends. The CDR3 sequence is 15 residues long. From germline, CDR1 is MNHNS and CDR2 SASEGT. The CDR3 DNA sequence: TGTGCCAGCAGAGCCAGGAATTTCGAGGATTCACCCCTCCACTTT. It translates to CASRARNFEDSPLHF.